This T cell receptor beta chain comes out of a study of cytomegalovirus exposure and HLA in healthy donors. Germline V gives CDR1 LGHNA, CDR2 YNFKEQ. The CDR3 covers 15 residues. Germline trimming cut 4 bases from V and 2 bases from J; bases unmatched to any gene: 7. 13 Jbeta primers and 60 Vbeta primers were used for the PCR. Sequencing was performed with immunoSEQ multiplex PCR; in TCRdb, only in-frame clones are kept and a portion is missing. This table holds 90,000 to 120,000 clones, about four fifths found once. The V call is TRBV4-2, the J call TRBJ2-7; 8 bases fit TRBD2. Specimen: PBMCs. The source is a man younger than 45 in good health and CMV-seropositive. The CDR3 nucleotides read TGTGCCAGCAGCCGAGCGGGAGCGGTTGCCTACGAGCAGTACTTC. Translating it yields CASSRAGAVAYEQYF.